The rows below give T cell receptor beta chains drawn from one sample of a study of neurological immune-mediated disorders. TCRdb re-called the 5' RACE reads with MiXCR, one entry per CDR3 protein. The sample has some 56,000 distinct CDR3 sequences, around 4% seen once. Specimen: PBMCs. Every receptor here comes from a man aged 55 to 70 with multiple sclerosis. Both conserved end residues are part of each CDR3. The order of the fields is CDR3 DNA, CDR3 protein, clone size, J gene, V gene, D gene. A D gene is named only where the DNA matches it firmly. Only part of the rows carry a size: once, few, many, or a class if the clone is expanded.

DNA: TGTGCCAGCAGTAGAGACAGGGCGTATGGCTACACCTTC; CDR3: CASSRDRAYGYTF; size: many; J: TRBJ1-2; V: TRBV28; D: TRBD1
DNA: TGTGCCAGCAGCAAGGGTCGTACTAGCACAGATACGCAGTATTTT; CDR3: CASSKGRTSTDTQYF; size: many; J: TRBJ2-3; V: TRBV12-3/TRBV12-4; D: -
DNA: TGCAGCGTCGAGGCGGATGAGAGGTCCTACAATGAGCAGTTCTTC; CDR3: CSVEADERSYNEQFF; size: many; J: TRBJ2-1; V: TRBV29-1; D: -
DNA: TGTGCCAGCAGTTTATCTGGGGACGAGCAGTACTTC; CDR3: CASSLSGDEQYF; size: many; J: TRBJ2-7; V: TRBV27; D: -
DNA: TGCAGTGCTCAGACTAGCGGGGGGCTAGAGGAGACCCAGTACTTC; CDR3: CSAQTSGGLEETQYF; size: -; J: TRBJ2-5; V: TRBV20-1; D: TRBD2
DNA: TGCGCCAGCAGCTTGGTCAGTATTACCTACAATGAGCAGTTCTTC; CDR3: CASSLVSITYNEQFF; size: many; J: TRBJ2-1; V: TRBV5-1; D: -
DNA: TGCAGTGTATCCCACCTCGGCCCAAGGCATCCAGATACGCAGTATTTT; CDR3: CSVSHLGPRHPDTQYF; size: many; J: TRBJ2-3; V: TRBV20-1; D: -
DNA: TGTGCCACCAGCGGGGGACAGGGGCCTTACACTGAAGCTTTCTTT; CDR3: CATSGGQGPYTEAFF; size: many; J: TRBJ1-1; V: TRBV15; D: TRBD1
DNA: TGTGCCAGCAGCTTAGAAAGGCTAGCGGGGCTCACCGGGGAGCTGTTTTTT; CDR3: CASSLERLAGLTGELFF; size: many; J: TRBJ2-2; V: TRBV7-2; D: TRBD2
DNA: TGCGCCAGCAGCTTTGGACAGCCGCTAAAAAATGAGCAGTTCTTC; CDR3: CASSFGQPLKNEQFF; size: many; J: TRBJ2-1; V: TRBV5-1; D: -
DNA: TGTGCCACCAGGGGCAGCGATAACTATGGCTACACCTTC; CDR3: CATRGSDNYGYTF; size: many; J: TRBJ1-2; V: TRBV10-3; D: -
DNA: TGCGCCAGCAGCTTGTACTCGGACAGGGGGAATGAAAAACTGTTTTTT; CDR3: CASSLYSDRGNEKLFF; size: many; J: TRBJ1-4; V: TRBV5-1; D: TRBD1
DNA: TGTGCCAGCAGCCGCCGGGGCCGCTCAACCCTCAACTTT; CDR3: CASSRRGRSTLNF; size: few; J: TRBJ1-6; V: TRBV13; D: -
DNA: TGTGCCAGCAGCTTAGGGGGCAGTACCGCAAGCTGGGATGGCTACACCTTC; CDR3: CASSLGGSTASWDGYTF; size: many; J: TRBJ1-2; V: TRBV7-2; D: -
DNA: TGCAGCGTTGGAAGTAGTGATGGCTACACCTTC; CDR3: CSVGSSDGYTF; size: many; J: TRBJ1-2; V: TRBV29-1; D: -
DNA: TGCAGCTTAGGGACCACAGATACGCAGTATTTT; CDR3: CSLGTTDTQYF; size: many; J: TRBJ2-3; V: TRBV29-1; D: -
DNA: TGTGCCAGCAGTTGGAATAGCGCTGCAGATACGCAGTATTTT; CDR3: CASSWNSAADTQYF; size: -; J: TRBJ2-3; V: TRBV27; D: -
DNA: TGCAGTGCCGGGATCTCCGAGCAGTACTTC; CDR3: CSAGISEQYF; size: many; J: TRBJ2-7; V: TRBV20-1; D: -
DNA: TGTGCCAGCAGATTAACCCGGGACTCCTACCAGAGAGGCACCTTC; CDR3: CASRLTRDSYQRGTF; size: many; J: TRBJ1-2; V: TRBV6-1; D: -
DNA: TGCAGTGCCCTTCAGGGACAGGGGGCGGTCGGGGAGCTGTTTTTT; CDR3: CSALQGQGAVGELFF; size: many; J: TRBJ2-2; V: TRBV20-1; D: TRBD1
DNA: TGTGCCAGCAGCTTAGCGCAACCCTACGAGCAGTACTTC; CDR3: CASSLAQPYEQYF; size: -; J: TRBJ2-7; V: TRBV7-2; D: -
DNA: TGCAGTGCTAGGGGTGGGAGCGGGGCAGAGACCCAGTACTTC; CDR3: CSARGGSGAETQYF; size: many; J: TRBJ2-5; V: TRBV20-1; D: TRBD2
DNA: TGCAGTGCGACGACAGGGGGCGGATGGGATGGGAACACTGAAGCTTTCTTT; CDR3: CSATTGGGWDGNTEAFF; size: many; J: TRBJ1-1; V: TRBV20-1; D: TRBD1
DNA: TGTGCCAGTAGTAGGGGACAGGGAAAGAGTCAGCCCCAGCATTTT; CDR3: CASSRGQGKSQPQHF; size: many; J: TRBJ1-5; V: TRBV19; D: TRBD1
DNA: TGTGCCAGCAGCTCCTCCCTCACCAGAGGCACAGATACGCAGTATTTT; CDR3: CASSSSLTRGTDTQYF; size: many; J: TRBJ2-3; V: TRBV7-2; D: -
DNA: TGTGCCACCAGTGAGACAGGGAACCCAAGCTCCTACAATGAGCAGTTCTTC; CDR3: CATSETGNPSSYNEQFF; size: many; J: TRBJ2-1; V: TRBV24-1; D: TRBD1
DNA: TGTGCCAGCAGCTTCCCGAATAAGCACACTGAAGCTTTCTTT; CDR3: CASSFPNKHTEAFF; size: many; J: TRBJ1-1; V: TRBV7-2; D: -
DNA: TGCGCCAGCAGCCTGAGGGGTCCTAGTTCCGGGGCCAACGTCCTGACTTTC; CDR3: CASSLRGPSSGANVLTF; size: many; J: TRBJ2-6; V: TRBV5-1; D: -
DNA: TGCGCCAGCAGCGCACTAGCGGGGGGGCCCAACGAGCAGTACTTC; CDR3: CASSALAGGPNEQYF; size: many; J: TRBJ2-7; V: TRBV5-1; D: TRBD2
DNA: TGTGCCAGCAACGCCGGTGGGGGACAGCCCCAGCATTTT; CDR3: CASNAGGGQPQHF; size: many; J: TRBJ1-5; V: TRBV12-3/TRBV12-4; D: -